A selection of T cell receptor beta chains follows, all from one sample in a study of blood T cell repertoires in COVID-19. TCRdb's table, derived via immunoSEQ multiplex PCR, lists solely in-frame clones and lacks some. This table holds approximately 220,000 clones, 83% found once. Sequences were obtained from PBMCs or T cells enriched from blood (not recorded which). These receptors were collected from a woman between 45 and 60 years old who had been exposed to COVID-19. The CDR3 runs from the conserved cysteine through the conserved F or W. Each record gives: CDR3 DNA, CDR3 protein, J gene, D gene, clone size, V gene. The D gene is left open where the match is weak. Rows may omit the clone size; those that give it use once, few, many or a size class.

DNA: TGTGCCAGCAGCAAACGAGGCCGAGGAGGTAATCAAGAGACCCAGTACTTC
CDR3: CASSKRGRGGNQETQYF
J: TRBJ2-5
D: NA
size: once
V: TRBV11-2

DNA: TGTGCCACCAGTGGAGGGAACTATGGCTACACCTTC
CDR3: CATSGGNYGYTF
J: TRBJ1-2
D: NA
size: NA
V: TRBV24-1

DNA: TGTGCCAGCAGCCAAAATAGAGGGAGTGGAGCTTTCTTT
CDR3: CASSQNRGSGAFF
J: TRBJ1-1
D: NA
size: NA
V: TRBV3-1/TRBV3-2

DNA: TGTGCCACCAGATCCCTGGCGGGGGGCAACACCGGGGAGCTGTTTTTT
CDR3: CATRSLAGGNTGELFF
J: TRBJ2-2
D: TRBD2
size: NA
V: TRBV24-1

DNA: TGTGCCAGCAGTGACGGCAGGTTAGGCGATACGCAGTATTTT
CDR3: CASSDGRLGDTQYF
J: TRBJ2-3
D: NA
size: NA
V: TRBV2

DNA: TGTGCCAGCAGCCTGGGTCCGCGGGGCACCGGGGAGCTGTTTTTT
CDR3: CASSLGPRGTGELFF
J: TRBJ2-2
D: NA
size: NA
V: TRBV5-6

DNA: TGTGCCAGCAGCTTCGGACGGACTCATTACAATGAGCAGTTCTTC
CDR3: CASSFGRTHYNEQFF
J: TRBJ2-1
D: NA
size: few
V: TRBV5-4

DNA: TGTGCCAGCAGGACCGACACTAACTATGGCTACACCTTC
CDR3: CASRTDTNYGYTF
J: TRBJ1-2
D: NA
size: NA
V: TRBV6-5

DNA: TGTGCCAGCAGCGCTTACAGGGGGACGGGCTACACCTTC
CDR3: CASSAYRGTGYTF
J: TRBJ1-2
D: TRBD1
size: NA
V: TRBV9

DNA: TGTGCCAGTAAGGAGGCCCCGGGTAGGGGCTACACCTTC
CDR3: CASKEAPGRGYTF
J: TRBJ1-2
D: NA
size: NA
V: TRBV19

DNA: TGCGCCAGCAGCTTGCGGGGGGCCGGCACAGATACGCAGTATTTT
CDR3: CASSLRGAGTDTQYF
J: TRBJ2-3
D: NA
size: NA
V: TRBV5-1

DNA: TGTGCCAGCAGCCTCACAGGGATTGAAGCTTTCTTT
CDR3: CASSLTGIEAFF
J: TRBJ1-1
D: NA
size: once
V: TRBV28

DNA: TGTGCCAGCAGCTACGAAACAGGGGTTGGATCACCCCTCCACTTT
CDR3: CASSYETGVGSPLHF
J: TRBJ1-6
D: TRBD1
size: NA
V: TRBV7-9

DNA: TGTGCCAGCAGCCACTCCGGAGGGTACGGCTATGGCTACACCTTC
CDR3: CASSHSGGYGYGYTF
J: TRBJ1-2
D: NA
size: once
V: TRBV7-2

DNA: TGTGCCAGCAGCTTAGGCACAGGGAGCAATCAGCCCCAGCATTTT
CDR3: CASSLGTGSNQPQHF
J: TRBJ1-5
D: NA
size: NA
V: TRBV13

DNA: TGTGCCAGCAGTACCTCTAACAGGGGCTACGAGCAGTACTTC
CDR3: CASSTSNRGYEQYF
J: TRBJ2-7
D: TRBD1
size: NA
V: TRBV6-5

DNA: TGTGCCAGCAGCACGACAGGGGGCAATGGGGAGACCCAGTACTTC
CDR3: CASSTTGGNGETQYF
J: TRBJ2-5
D: TRBD1
size: few
V: TRBV7-7

DNA: TGCGCCAGCAGCTTGAACGGACTAGCGATGGGAGATACGCAGTATTTT
CDR3: CASSLNGLAMGDTQYF
J: TRBJ2-3
D: TRBD2
size: NA
V: TRBV5-1

DNA: TGTGCCAGCACTCGTACAGGGGCCGGCTACACCTTC
CDR3: CASTRTGAGYTF
J: TRBJ1-2
D: TRBD1
size: NA
V: TRBV6-5

DNA: TGTGCCACCGGCCCGGCAGGGGAGTGGGTCGAGCAGTACTTC
CDR3: CATGPAGEWVEQYF
J: TRBJ2-7
D: NA
size: NA
V: TRBV19

DNA: TGTGCCAGCAGCCTAACGAGACAGGGAGTGTATACGCAGTATTTT
CDR3: CASSLTRQGVYTQYF
J: TRBJ2-3
D: TRBD1
size: NA
V: TRBV3-1/TRBV3-2

DNA: TGTGCCAGCAGTCGCACAGACAGGGTCTACACTGAAGCTTTCTTT
CDR3: CASSRTDRVYTEAFF
J: TRBJ1-1
D: TRBD1
size: NA
V: TRBV6-5

DNA: TGTGCCAGCAGCTCCCTGGACAGTCTCAATGAAAAACTGTTTTTT
CDR3: CASSSLDSLNEKLFF
J: TRBJ1-4
D: NA
size: NA
V: TRBV7-2

DNA: TGTGCCAGCAGTTTTTCCGGGGTTGGGGGGGCCTCGTACGAGCAGTACTTC
CDR3: CASSFSGVGGASYEQYF
J: TRBJ2-7
D: NA
size: NA
V: TRBV28

DNA: TGCAGCGTTGCAACAGTCGAGCAGTACTTC
CDR3: CSVATVEQYF
J: TRBJ2-7
D: NA
size: NA
V: TRBV29-1

DNA: TGTGCCAGCAGCCGGTTCCCCGCGATTGAAGCTTTCTTT
CDR3: CASSRFPAIEAFF
J: TRBJ1-1
D: NA
size: NA
V: TRBV5-6

DNA: TGCGCCAGCCGAGAACTAGCGGGGGGCAATGAGCAGTTCTTC
CDR3: CASRELAGGNEQFF
J: TRBJ2-1
D: TRBD2
size: NA
V: TRBV5-1

DNA: TGTGCCAGCAGTCCAACTACTAGTTCCTACACGCAGTATTTT
CDR3: CASSPTTSSYTQYF
J: TRBJ2-3
D: NA
size: once
V: TRBV6-5

DNA: TGTGCCAGCAGTTACTACAGGGGGGGTAATTCACCCCTCCACTTT
CDR3: CASSYYRGGNSPLHF
J: TRBJ1-6
D: TRBD1
size: NA
V: TRBV6-2/TRBV6-3

DNA: TGTGCCAGTAGTAATAGCGGGGGGGCCCAAGAGACCCAGTACTTC
CDR3: CASSNSGGAQETQYF
J: TRBJ2-5
D: TRBD2
size: NA
V: TRBV19

DNA: TGTGCCAGCAGCTTGTCCCCAGGGAGGGACACTGAAGCTTTCTTT
CDR3: CASSLSPGRDTEAFF
J: TRBJ1-1
D: NA
size: NA
V: TRBV5-4

DNA: TGTGCCACCAGCAGAGGGCCTGGGGGCGCTGGCTATGGCTACACCTTC
CDR3: CATSRGPGGAGYGYTF
J: TRBJ1-2
D: NA
size: NA
V: TRBV15

DNA: TGTGCCAGCAGTTTAGCAGTAGGAGGTGAGCAGTTCTTC
CDR3: CASSLAVGGEQFF
J: TRBJ2-1
D: NA
size: NA
V: TRBV12-3/TRBV12-4

DNA: TGCGCCAGCAGTCCCGGACAGCCGCAAGGCTACACCTTC
CDR3: CASSPGQPQGYTF
J: TRBJ1-2
D: NA
size: NA
V: TRBV5-1